This entry concerns a single T cell receptor beta chain. As yet, its antigen is unknown. This CDR3 has 13 amino acids. Trimming shortened V by 5 bases and J by 7 bases, and 15 bases separated the two germline ends. Germline CDR1 reads SSHAT; CDR2 reads FNYEAQ (reference sequence). The sample is drawn from a study of CD8 T cells in ankylosing spondylitis. Regarding the study as a whole: Among TCR beta sequences, a motif of under ten highly homologous variants appeared characteristic of ankylosing spondylitis blood. Disease-linked clones were found to be CD8+ and relatively rare in peripheral blood.

From the 5' RACE reads, TCRdb called clonotypes with MiXCR, one entry per CDR3 protein. This sample has roughly 450,000 distinct CDR3 sequences, with roughly 26% found just once. Sequencing was carried out using blood, either unsorted or a sorted T cell fraction (not recorded which). The V call is TRBV7-7, the J call TRBJ2-7; D might be TRBD1 (7 bases). This clonotype originated in a male donor with ankylosing spondylitis. The CDR3 spells CASSQQGGGEQYF. In DNA form, the CDR3 reads TGTGCCAGCAGCCAGCAGGGGGGAGGTGAGCAGTACTTC.